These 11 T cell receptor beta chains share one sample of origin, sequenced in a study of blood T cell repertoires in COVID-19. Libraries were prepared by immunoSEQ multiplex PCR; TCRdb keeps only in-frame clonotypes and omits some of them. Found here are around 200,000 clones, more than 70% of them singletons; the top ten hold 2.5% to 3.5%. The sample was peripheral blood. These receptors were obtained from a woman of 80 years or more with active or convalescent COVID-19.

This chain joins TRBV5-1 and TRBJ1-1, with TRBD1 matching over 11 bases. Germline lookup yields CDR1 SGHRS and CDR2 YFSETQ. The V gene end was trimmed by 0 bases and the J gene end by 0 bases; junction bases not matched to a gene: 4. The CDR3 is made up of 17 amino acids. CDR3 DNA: TGCGCCAGCAGCTTGGGAGGGACAGGGGGGATGAACACTGAAGCTTTCTTT. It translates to CASSLGGTGGMNTEAFF.

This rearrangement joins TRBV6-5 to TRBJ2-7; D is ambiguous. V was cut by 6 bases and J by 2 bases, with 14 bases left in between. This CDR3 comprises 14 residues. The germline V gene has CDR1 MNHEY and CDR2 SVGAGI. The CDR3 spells CASRIEPSTYEQYF. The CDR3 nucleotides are TGTGCCAGCAGGATAGAGCCGAGTACCTACGAGCAGTACTTC.

The CDR3 sequence is CASSLGLAGREGKQYF. CDR3 sequence (DNA): TGTGCCAGCAGTTTGGGACTAGCGGGGCGGGAAGGCAAGCAGTACTTC. The rearrangement joins TRBV6-2 or TRBV6-3 to TRBJ2-7, with 13 bases aligning to TRBD2. The CDR3 extends over 16 amino acids. The J segment lost 8 bases and the V segment lost 4 bases, leaving 11 bases of the junction unmatched. Germline CDR1 MNHEY, CDR2 SVGEGT.

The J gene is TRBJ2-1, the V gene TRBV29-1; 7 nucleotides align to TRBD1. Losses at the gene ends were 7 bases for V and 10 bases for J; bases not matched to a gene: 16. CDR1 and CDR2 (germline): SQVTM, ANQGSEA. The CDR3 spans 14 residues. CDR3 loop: CSGDRTAPEREQFF. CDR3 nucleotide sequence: TGCAGCGGGGACAGAACGGCCCCTGAGAGGGAGCAGTTCTTC.

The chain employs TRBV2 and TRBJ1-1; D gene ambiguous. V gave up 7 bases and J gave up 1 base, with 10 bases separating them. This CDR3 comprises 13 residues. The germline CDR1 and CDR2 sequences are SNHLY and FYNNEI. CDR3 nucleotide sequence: TGTGCCAGCACCCCCCCCGGGAACACTGAAGCTTTCTTT. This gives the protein CASTPPGNTEAFF.

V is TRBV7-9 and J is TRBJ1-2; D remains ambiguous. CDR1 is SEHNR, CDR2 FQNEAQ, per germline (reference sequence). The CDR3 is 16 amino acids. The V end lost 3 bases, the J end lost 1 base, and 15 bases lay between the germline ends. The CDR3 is CASSFFGEGINYGYTF. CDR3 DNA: TGTGCCAGCAGCTTTTTCGGTGAGGGAATTAACTATGGCTACACCTTC. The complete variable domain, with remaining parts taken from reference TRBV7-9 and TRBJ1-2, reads DTGVSQNPRHKITKRGQNVTFRCDPISEHNRLYWYRQTLGQGPEFLTYFQNEAQLEKSRLLSDRFSAERPKGSFSTLEIQRTEQGDSAMYLCASSFFGEGINYGYTFGSGTRLTVV.

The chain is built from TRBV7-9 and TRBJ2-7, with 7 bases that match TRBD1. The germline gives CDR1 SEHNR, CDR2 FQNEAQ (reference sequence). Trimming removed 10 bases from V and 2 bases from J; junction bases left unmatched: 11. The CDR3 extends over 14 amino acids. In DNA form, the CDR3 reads TGTGCCACCTCCCCGGGGACAGCTACCTACGAGCAGTACTTC. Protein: CATSPGTATYEQYF.

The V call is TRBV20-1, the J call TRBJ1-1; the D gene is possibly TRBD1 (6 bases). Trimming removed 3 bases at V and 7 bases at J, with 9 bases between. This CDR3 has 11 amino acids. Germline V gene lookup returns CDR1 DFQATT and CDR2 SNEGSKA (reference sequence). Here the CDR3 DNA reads TGCAGTGCTAGTATAGGGGGTGAAGCTTTCTTT. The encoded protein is CSASIGGEAFF.

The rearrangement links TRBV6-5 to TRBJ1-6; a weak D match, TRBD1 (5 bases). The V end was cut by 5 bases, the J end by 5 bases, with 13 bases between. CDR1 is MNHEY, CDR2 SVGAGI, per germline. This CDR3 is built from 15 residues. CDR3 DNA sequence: TGTGCCAGCAGTAGTACAGGACCCAATAATTCACCCCTCCACTTT. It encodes CASSSTGPNNSPLHF.

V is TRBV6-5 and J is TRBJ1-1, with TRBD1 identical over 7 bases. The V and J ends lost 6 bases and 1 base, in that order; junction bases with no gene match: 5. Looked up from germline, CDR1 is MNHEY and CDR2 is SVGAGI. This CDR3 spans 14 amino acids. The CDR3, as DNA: TGTGCCAGCAGGAGGGACAGACAGAACACTGAAGCTTTCTTT. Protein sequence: CASRRDRQNTEAFF.

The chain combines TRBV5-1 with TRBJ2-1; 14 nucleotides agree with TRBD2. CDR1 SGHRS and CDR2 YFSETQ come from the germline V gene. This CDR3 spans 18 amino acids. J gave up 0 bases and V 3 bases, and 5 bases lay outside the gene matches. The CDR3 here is CASSWGLAGASSYNEQFF. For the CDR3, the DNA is TGCGCCAGCAGCTGGGGACTAGCGGGGGCTAGCTCCTACAATGAGCAGTTCTTC.